The clone carrying this T cell receptor (beta chain) was counted only a few times. This specimen comes from a study of shared T cell receptors in the human thymus. Clones were sequenced by immunoSEQ multiplex PCR, and TCRdb holds only the in-frame ones, with some missing. The sample records hundreds of thousands of clones, around 87% being singletons. The same sample was also studied in work on human thymus T cells. That source adds: Thymic samples were excised during corrective heart operations. Apparent skewing of V and J gene usage characterized both thymic and blood repertoires. Thymic repertoires from unrelated individuals overlapped highly, related research reported.

The specimen was thymocytes. The origin of this receptor is a boy in the first two years of life with a congenital heart defect.

The chain's CDR3 is CASSEPREGANVLTF. The CDR3 bases are TGTGCCAGCAGTGAACCCCGGGAGGGGGCCAACGTCCTGACTTTC. The chain recombines TRBV6-1 with TRBJ2-6, with a tentative D call TRBD2 (6 bases). The CDR3 covers 15 residues. Germline values: CDR1 MNHNS, CDR2 SASEGT. Trimming stripped 2 bases from V and 4 bases from J, with 9 bases between.